This T cell receptor beta chain was sequenced for a study of blood T cell repertoires in COVID-19. Study details: PBMCs, B-cell-depleted T cells, or T cells were the source of the cDNA or gDNA that made up the material.

Sequenced by immunoSEQ multiplex PCR; TCRdb stores in-frame clones only, minus some. The table shows about 75,000 clones, with around 90% occurring only once. The CDR3 loop spans 15 amino acids. J lost 6 bases, V lost 2 bases, and 7 bases had no gene match. CDR1 KGHSH and CDR2 LQKENI come from the germline V gene. This TCR was sampled from a human donor in a cohort sampled during active COVID-19. The genes are TRBV18 and TRBJ2-3; 8 bases map to TRBD2. The sequencing sample was made of peripheral blood. The CDR3 loop is CASSPSIAGMDTQYF. In DNA, the CDR3 is TGTGCCAGCTCACCATCCATAGCGGGAATGGATACGCAGTATTTT.